This T cell receptor (beta chain) was recovered during a study of T cell repertoires in ileal Crohn's disease. About the study: About half received postoperative treatment, some ten with thiopurines and 15 to 20 anti-TNF.

Clones were read by immunoSEQ multiplex PCR, and TCRdb kept only the in-frame ones, dropping some. The sample includes 13,000 to 15,000 clones, around 70% of them seen just once. Germline loops: CDR1 SGHDT, CDR2 YYEEEE. The CDR3 has 12 amino acids. V lost 2 bases, J lost 6 bases, and 7 bases lay in between. This clonotype was sampled from an adult with Crohn's disease. The chain has TRBV5-6 and TRBJ2-3; unclear D gene. Input material: ileal tissue. In nucleotides, the CDR3 is TGTGCCAGCAGCTTATTAAGGGATACGCAGTATTTT. Its translation is CASSLLRDTQYF.